These T cell receptor beta chains were read from a single sample in a study of blood T cell repertoires in COVID-19. Some clones are missing from TCRdb's copy, which holds only in-frame ones; the method was immunoSEQ multiplex PCR. The data contain more than 200,000 clones, 84% of them singletons. Sequences were obtained from peripheral blood. These receptors were obtained from a woman aged 40 to 50 who had recovered from COVID-19. Both conserved end residues are part of each CDR3. D genes are given only for firm matches. Part of the rows lack a size; the others show once, few, many or a class for expanded clones.

j_call: TRBJ2-3; d_call: NA; v_call: TRBV10-1; cdr3_length: 15; clone_size: NA; cdr3_aa: CASIQGLFSTDTQYF; cdr3_nt: TGCGCCAGCATCCAGGGACTCTTCAGCACAGATACGCAGTATTTT
j_call: TRBJ1-2; d_call: NA; v_call: TRBV19; cdr3_length: 14; clone_size: NA; cdr3_aa: CASSIAPETYGYTF; cdr3_nt: TGTGCCAGTAGTATAGCCCCTGAGACTTATGGCTACACCTTC
j_call: TRBJ2-5; d_call: NA; v_call: TRBV27; cdr3_length: 15; clone_size: NA; cdr3_aa: CASSLTLTSRETQYF; cdr3_nt: TGTGCCAGCAGTCTGACACTAACTAGTCGGGAGACCCAGTACTTC
j_call: TRBJ2-7; d_call: TRBD2; v_call: TRBV7-2; cdr3_length: 14; clone_size: NA; cdr3_aa: CASSFYSGGGEQYF; cdr3_nt: TGTGCCAGCAGCTTTTATAGCGGGGGGGGCGAGCAGTACTTC
j_call: TRBJ2-7; d_call: TRBD2; v_call: TRBV27; cdr3_length: 17; clone_size: NA; cdr3_aa: CASSFNQWGGVKGEQYF; cdr3_nt: TGTGCCAGCAGTTTTAATCAGTGGGGAGGGGTGAAGGGAGAGCAGTACTTC
j_call: TRBJ2-1; d_call: TRBD2; v_call: TRBV5-6; cdr3_length: 15; clone_size: NA; cdr3_aa: CASSASGGPGNEQFF; cdr3_nt: TGTGCCAGCAGCGCATCGGGGGGGCCTGGGAATGAGCAGTTCTTC
j_call: TRBJ1-1; d_call: NA; v_call: TRBV5-4; cdr3_length: 14; clone_size: many; cdr3_aa: CASSPVPIETEAFF; cdr3_nt: TGTGCCAGCAGCCCCGTTCCTATTGAGACTGAAGCTTTCTTT
j_call: TRBJ2-5; d_call: TRBD1; v_call: TRBV2; cdr3_length: 14; clone_size: NA; cdr3_aa: CASSPGTGVETQYF; cdr3_nt: TGTGCCAGCAGTCCCGGGACAGGTGTGGAGACCCAGTACTTC
j_call: TRBJ2-3; d_call: NA; v_call: TRBV5-1; cdr3_length: 12; clone_size: NA; cdr3_aa: CASRPNTGTQYF; cdr3_nt: TGCGCCAGCAGGCCGAACACAGGTACGCAGTATTTT
j_call: TRBJ2-7; d_call: TRBD2; v_call: TRBV5-1; cdr3_length: 15; clone_size: NA; cdr3_aa: CASSSGTSGVYEQYF; cdr3_nt: TGCGCCAGCAGCTCCGGGACTAGCGGGGTCTACGAGCAGTACTTC
j_call: TRBJ2-7; d_call: TRBD1; v_call: TRBV19; cdr3_length: 16; clone_size: NA; cdr3_aa: CASSISTGTGDTEQYF; cdr3_nt: TGTGCCAGTAGTATCTCGACCGGGACAGGGGACACCGAGCAGTACTTC
j_call: TRBJ1-5; d_call: TRBD1; v_call: TRBV28; cdr3_length: 15; clone_size: NA; cdr3_aa: CASSRQGYDNQPQHF; cdr3_nt: TGTGCCAGCAGTCGACAGGGTTACGACAATCAGCCCCAGCATTTT
j_call: TRBJ1-2; d_call: NA; v_call: TRBV6-5; cdr3_length: 14; clone_size: NA; cdr3_aa: CASSYSRGLYGYTF; cdr3_nt: TGTGCCAGCAGTTACTCGCGAGGGCTCTACGGCTACACCTTC
j_call: TRBJ1-2; d_call: NA; v_call: TRBV11-2; cdr3_length: 13; clone_size: NA; cdr3_aa: CASSLDQYFGYTF; cdr3_nt: TGTGCCAGCAGCTTAGATCAATACTTTGGCTACACCTTC
j_call: TRBJ2-1; d_call: TRBD2; v_call: TRBV2; cdr3_length: 15; clone_size: once; cdr3_aa: CASSVGGGRYNEQFF; cdr3_nt: TGTGCCAGCAGTGTTGGCGGGGGGAGGTACAATGAGCAGTTCTTC
j_call: TRBJ1-4; d_call: NA; v_call: TRBV7-8; cdr3_length: 14; clone_size: NA; cdr3_aa: CASSLVSDYEKLFF; cdr3_nt: TGTGCCAGCAGCTTAGTGTCAGATTATGAAAAACTGTTTTTT
j_call: TRBJ1-3; d_call: TRBD1; v_call: TRBV9; cdr3_length: 12; clone_size: NA; cdr3_aa: CASSPRGQTIYF; cdr3_nt: TGTGCCAGCAGCCCCAGGGGGCAGACCATATATTTT
j_call: TRBJ1-6; d_call: TRBD1; v_call: TRBV4-3; cdr3_length: 16; clone_size: NA; cdr3_aa: CASSQDSGQGNSPLHF; cdr3_nt: TGCGCCAGCAGCCAAGATTCGGGACAGGGAAATTCACCCCTCCACTTT
j_call: TRBJ1-5; d_call: NA; v_call: TRBV2; cdr3_length: 14; clone_size: NA; cdr3_aa: CASSGMIREEPQHF; cdr3_nt: TGTGCCAGCAGTGGTATGATCAGGGAGGAGCCCCAGCATTTT
j_call: TRBJ1-5; d_call: NA; v_call: TRBV19; cdr3_length: 16; clone_size: NA; cdr3_aa: CASSIGHLNSNQPQHF; cdr3_nt: TGTGCCAGTAGTATAGGACATTTAAATAGCAATCAGCCCCAGCATTTT
j_call: TRBJ1-2; d_call: NA; v_call: TRBV28; cdr3_length: 13; clone_size: NA; cdr3_aa: CASSPIGSYGYTF; cdr3_nt: TGTGCCAGCAGCCCGATTGGGAGCTATGGCTACACCTTC
j_call: TRBJ2-3; d_call: TRBD2; v_call: TRBV7-6; cdr3_length: 16; clone_size: NA; cdr3_aa: CASSPGLAGGGDTQYF; cdr3_nt: TGTGCCAGCAGTCCAGGACTAGCGGGGGGGGGAGATACGCAGTATTTT
j_call: TRBJ1-1; d_call: NA; v_call: TRBV12-3/TRBV12-4; cdr3_length: 13; clone_size: NA; cdr3_aa: CASRPRGYYEAFF; cdr3_nt: TGTGCCAGCAGGCCGAGAGGTTATTATGAAGCTTTCTTT
j_call: TRBJ1-3; d_call: TRBD1; v_call: TRBV25-1; cdr3_length: 14; clone_size: few; cdr3_aa: CASRTGGRGNTIYF; cdr3_nt: TGTGCCAGCAGGACAGGGGGAAGGGGAAACACCATATATTTT
j_call: TRBJ1-2; d_call: NA; v_call: TRBV7-9; cdr3_length: 12; clone_size: NA; cdr3_aa: CASSLPARGYTF; cdr3_nt: TGTGCCAGCAGCCTTCCGGCGAGGGGCTACACCTTC
j_call: TRBJ1-1; d_call: TRBD1; v_call: TRBV28; cdr3_length: 15; clone_size: NA; cdr3_aa: CASSDETGGLAEAFF; cdr3_nt: TGTGCCAGCAGTGACGAGACAGGGGGTTTAGCTGAAGCTTTCTTT
j_call: TRBJ2-1; d_call: TRBD2; v_call: TRBV11-2; cdr3_length: 16; clone_size: NA; cdr3_aa: CASSTGTSGTYNEQFF; cdr3_nt: TGTGCCAGCAGCACCGGGACTAGCGGAACCTACAATGAGCAGTTCTTC
j_call: TRBJ1-1; d_call: NA; v_call: TRBV19; cdr3_length: 16; clone_size: NA; cdr3_aa: CASSSPWAGPNTEAFF; cdr3_nt: TGTGCCAGTAGTTCACCTTGGGCAGGTCCGAACACTGAAGCTTTCTTT
j_call: TRBJ1-2; d_call: TRBD1; v_call: TRBV30; cdr3_length: 13; clone_size: once; cdr3_aa: CAWSGGTGGGYTF; cdr3_nt: TGTGCCTGGAGTGGAGGGACAGGGGGTGGCTACACCTTC
j_call: TRBJ1-2; d_call: NA; v_call: TRBV3-1/TRBV3-2; cdr3_length: 14; clone_size: NA; cdr3_aa: CASSPPMSFYGYTF; cdr3_nt: TGTGCCAGCAGTCCCCCGATGAGCTTCTATGGCTACACCTTC
j_call: TRBJ2-2; d_call: NA; v_call: TRBV12-5; cdr3_length: 16; clone_size: NA; cdr3_aa: CASGAGRSPNTGELFF; cdr3_nt: TGTGCTAGTGGGGCAGGGAGGTCGCCAAACACCGGGGAGCTGTTTTTT
j_call: TRBJ1-1; d_call: NA; v_call: TRBV13; cdr3_length: 15; clone_size: NA; cdr3_aa: CASSLLEGGDTEAFF; cdr3_nt: TGTGCCAGCAGCCTTCTGGAGGGAGGGGACACTGAAGCTTTCTTT
j_call: TRBJ2-1; d_call: TRBD2; v_call: TRBV27; cdr3_length: 14; clone_size: NA; cdr3_aa: CASNISGGVNEQFF; cdr3_nt: TGTGCCAGCAATATCAGCGGGGGAGTGAATGAGCAGTTCTTC
j_call: TRBJ2-5; d_call: NA; v_call: TRBV28; cdr3_length: 13; clone_size: NA; cdr3_aa: CASSLAALETQYF; cdr3_nt: TGTGCCAGCAGTTTAGCGGCCTTGGAGACCCAGTACTTC
j_call: TRBJ1-5; d_call: NA; v_call: TRBV10-2; cdr3_length: 13; clone_size: NA; cdr3_aa: CATAFGGNQPQHF; cdr3_nt: TGCGCCACAGCTTTCGGAGGCAATCAGCCCCAGCATTTT
j_call: TRBJ1-2; d_call: TRBD1; v_call: TRBV19; cdr3_length: 14; clone_size: few; cdr3_aa: CASSIQGASYGYTF; cdr3_nt: TGTGCCAGTAGTATACAGGGGGCGTCCTATGGCTACACCTTC
j_call: TRBJ2-2; d_call: TRBD1; v_call: TRBV30; cdr3_length: 13; clone_size: NA; cdr3_aa: CAWSAQGVGELFF; cdr3_nt: TGTGCCTGGAGTGCACAGGGGGTCGGGGAGCTGTTTTTT
j_call: TRBJ1-1; d_call: TRBD1; v_call: TRBV29-1; cdr3_length: 12; clone_size: NA; cdr3_aa: CSVGTGNTEAFF; cdr3_nt: TGCAGCGTTGGGACAGGGAACACTGAAGCTTTCTTT
j_call: TRBJ2-1; d_call: TRBD2; v_call: TRBV10-3; cdr3_length: 20; clone_size: NA; cdr3_aa: CAISGKRDTGTSGAYNEQFF; cdr3_nt: TGTGCCATCAGTGGCAAACGGGACACAGGGACTAGCGGGGCCTACAATGAGCAGTTCTTC
j_call: TRBJ1-3; d_call: NA; v_call: TRBV6-5; cdr3_length: 14; clone_size: once; cdr3_aa: CASSPAVSGNTIYF; cdr3_nt: TGTGCCAGCAGCCCAGCGGTCTCTGGAAACACCATATATTTT
j_call: TRBJ1-2; d_call: NA; v_call: TRBV9; cdr3_length: 15; clone_size: NA; cdr3_aa: CASSVGESLNYGYTF; cdr3_nt: TGTGCCAGCAGCGTAGGGGAGTCCTTAAACTATGGCTACACCTTC
j_call: TRBJ1-1; d_call: NA; v_call: TRBV6-2/TRBV6-3; cdr3_length: 16; clone_size: NA; cdr3_aa: CASSPDFWALNTEAFF; cdr3_nt: TGTGCCAGCAGCCCCGATTTTTGGGCGTTAAACACTGAAGCTTTCTTT
j_call: TRBJ2-2; d_call: NA; v_call: TRBV5-1; cdr3_length: 14; clone_size: NA; cdr3_aa: CASSWGTNTGELFF; cdr3_nt: TGCGCCAGCAGCTGGGGGACAAATACCGGGGAGCTGTTTTTT
j_call: TRBJ2-5; d_call: TRBD2; v_call: TRBV5-1; cdr3_length: 14; clone_size: once; cdr3_aa: CASTFGGGPETQYF; cdr3_nt: TGCGCCAGCACTTTCGGGGGGGGCCCAGAGACCCAGTACTTC
j_call: TRBJ1-2; d_call: TRBD1; v_call: TRBV5-4; cdr3_length: 16; clone_size: once; cdr3_aa: CASSSNTGGRDYGYTF; cdr3_nt: TGTGCCAGCAGCTCAAACACAGGGGGGCGAGACTATGGCTACACCTTC
j_call: TRBJ2-1; d_call: NA; v_call: TRBV6-5; cdr3_length: 15; clone_size: once; cdr3_aa: CASSPYIPTYNEQFF; cdr3_nt: TGTGCCAGCAGTCCCTACATTCCGACTTACAATGAGCAGTTCTTC
j_call: TRBJ1-3; d_call: NA; v_call: TRBV19; cdr3_length: 14; clone_size: NA; cdr3_aa: CASSTQRSGNTIYF; cdr3_nt: TGTGCCAGTAGTACACAGAGATCTGGAAACACCATATATTTT
j_call: TRBJ2-1; d_call: TRBD2; v_call: TRBV3-1/TRBV3-2; cdr3_length: 19; clone_size: NA; cdr3_aa: CASSQRLAGGLSPYNEQFF; cdr3_nt: TGTGCCAGCAGCCAAAGGCTAGCGGGGGGGCTTAGCCCCTACAATGAGCAGTTCTTC
j_call: TRBJ2-3; d_call: NA; v_call: TRBV2; cdr3_length: 13; clone_size: NA; cdr3_aa: CASGASSTDTQYF; cdr3_nt: TGTGCCAGCGGGGCTTCTAGCACAGATACGCAGTATTTT
j_call: TRBJ1-3; d_call: NA; v_call: TRBV4-1; cdr3_length: 16; clone_size: NA; cdr3_aa: CASSPDGSLSGNTIYF; cdr3_nt: TGCGCCAGCAGCCCGGATGGGAGCCTCTCTGGAAACACCATATATTTT
j_call: TRBJ2-5; d_call: TRBD1; v_call: TRBV14; cdr3_length: 16; clone_size: NA; cdr3_aa: CASSSRTGAKFGTQYF; cdr3_nt: TGTGCCAGCAGCTCTAGGACAGGGGCGAAATTTGGGACCCAGTACTTC
j_call: TRBJ1-1; d_call: TRBD1; v_call: TRBV6-6; cdr3_length: 13; clone_size: few; cdr3_aa: CASSYVDRGPAFF; cdr3_nt: TGTGCCAGCAGTTACGTCGACAGGGGGCCAGCTTTCTTT